One sample yielded the 32 T cell receptor beta chains listed below, sequenced in a study of CD8+ T cells in alopecia areata. cDNA reverse transcribed from extracted RNA served as the sequencing template. Data came from immunoSEQ multiplex PCR; TCRdb stores just in-frame clones and leaves some out. The sample lists around 30,000 clones, 65% to 80% seen once, with 15% to 20% in the top ten. Material: NKG2D-low CD8+ T cells sorted from blood. The receptor source for this set is a human donor with alopecia areata.

The genes are TRBV5-1 and TRBJ2-1; D not certain. V was clipped by 0 bases and J by 1 base, with 2 bases between them. The CDR3 has 13 residues. Per germline, CDR1 SGHRS and CDR2 YFSETQ. DNA of the CDR3: TGCGCCAGCAGCTTGGCTTCCTACAATGAGCAGTTCTTC. It codes for CASSLASYNEQFF.

CDR3 sequence (DNA): TGTGCCAGCAGTTACTCGAGTTACGGGACCGGGGAGCTGTTTTTT. Protein product: CASSYSSYGTGELFF. This chain links TRBV6-5 with TRBJ2-2, with D uncertain. Germline CDR1 MNHEY, CDR2 SVGAGI. Trimming shortened V by 0 bases and J by 5 bases, and 10 bases separated the two germline ends. The CDR3 is 15 residues long.

This chain connects TRBV29-1 to TRBJ1-1, with 7 bases matching TRBD1. This CDR3 has 14 residues. Germline lookup yields CDR1 SQVTM and CDR2 ANQGSEA. J gave up 1 base and V 4 bases, and 6 bases lay outside the gene matches. CDR3 residues: CSVAGTVSNTEAFF. CDR3 coding DNA: TGCAGCGTTGCGGGGACAGTGTCGAACACTGAAGCTTTCTTT.

This chain joins TRBV5-1 and TRBJ2-7; 10 nucleotides match TRBD1. The CDR3 covers 15 residues. V shed 4 bases, J shed 2 bases, and the junction held 6 bases outside the gene matches. CDR1 SGHRS and CDR2 YFSETQ come from the germline V gene. DNA for the CDR3: TGCGCCAGCAGCCCTTGGACAGGGGGGACCTACGAGCAGTACTTC. Translation gives CASSPWTGGTYEQYF.

The V gene is TRBV11-2, the J gene TRBJ1-2; no clear D. The CDR3 is 12 residues long. Looked up from germline, CDR1 is SGHAT and CDR2 is FQNNGV. Deletions cut 1 base from V and 8 bases from J, with 8 bases between. CDR3 residues: CASSLVGIGYTF. The CDR3 coding sequence is TGTGCCAGCAGCTTAGTAGGGATCGGCTACACCTTC.

Relative to its sample, this clone is medium-sized. V usage is TRBV19 and J usage is TRBJ2-2; TRBD1 matches 8 bases. Germline V gene lookup returns CDR1 LNHDA and CDR2 SQIVND (reference sequence). This CDR3 has 17 amino acids. After removal of 0 bases from V and 1 base from J, the junction contained 4 bases not matched to a gene. Here the CDR3 reads CASSIDFGTGNTGELFF. In DNA form, the CDR3 reads TGTGCCAGTAGTATAGACTTTGGGACAGGGAACACCGGGGAGCTGTTTTTT.

The genes are TRBV28 and TRBJ2-7; 7 bases fit TRBD2. CDR3 size: 15 residues. Germline lookup yields CDR1 MDHEN and CDR2 SYDVKM. The junction had 7 bases not matched to a gene; V was cut back by 2 bases and J by 3 bases. CDR3 sequence reads: CASSLSGTTFYEQYF. CDR3 DNA: TGTGCCAGCAGTTTAAGTGGGACTACATTCTACGAGCAGTACTTC.

This chain joins TRBV6-4 and TRBJ2-1, with TRBD2 matching over 8 bases. CDR3 length: 16 amino acids. The J segment lost 2 bases and the V segment lost 3 bases, leaving 6 bases of the junction unmatched. From germline, CDR1 is MRHNA and CDR2 SNTAGT. DNA of the CDR3: TGTGCCAGCAGTGAATTCTCGGGAGGGCCCTACAATGAGCAGTTCTTC. It specifies CASSEFSGGPYNEQFF.

This chain joins TRBV23-1 and TRBJ1-5, with D maybe TRBD1 (5 bases). TRBV23-1 is an open reading frame, and its role is uncertain. Trimming left V 8 bases short and J 5 bases short, with 13 bases between. The CDR3 is 13 amino acids. The DNA for the CDR3 is TGCGCCAGCCCTGGCAGGGCCCATCAGCCCCAGCATTTT. This sequence encodes CASPGRAHQPQHF.

The chain carries TRBV5-1 and TRBJ2-4; TRBD1 aligns across 9 bases. The germline gives CDR1 SGHRS, CDR2 YFSETQ. The CDR3 is 20 residues long. J gave up 3 bases and V 0 bases, and 16 bases lay outside the gene matches. In DNA, the CDR3 is TGCGCCAGCAGCTTGGTTGTTCGTGGGACAGGGTCGTTCGGCAAAAACATTCAGTACTTC. This sequence encodes CASSLVVRGTGSFGKNIQYF.

V gene TRBV5-4 combines with J gene TRBJ2-5, with 12 bases matching TRBD2. Germline V CDR1 and CDR2: SGHNT, YYREEE (reference sequence). This CDR3 spans 17 amino acids. The V and J ends lost 0 bases and 0 bases, in that order; junction bases with no gene match: 3. The CDR3 region is CASSLGWTSGNQETQYF. CDR3 nucleotides: TGTGCCAGCAGCTTGGGATGGACTAGCGGGAACCAAGAGACCCAGTACTTC. Complete variable domain (other parts from reference TRBV5-4 and TRBJ2-5): ETGVTQSPTHLIKTRGQQVTLRCSSQSGHNTVSWYQQALGQGPQFIFQYYREEENGRGNFPPRFSGLQFPNYSSELNVNALELDDSALYLCASSLGWTSGNQETQYFGPGTRLLVL.

The V and J genes are TRBV9 and TRBJ2-2; the D gene could be TRBD1 or TRBD2 (5 bases each). This CDR3 region has 14 residues. Germline CDR1 reads SGDLS; CDR2 reads YYNGEE. V lost 4 bases, J lost 3 bases, and 10 bases lay in between. The CDR3 DNA is TGTGCCAGCAGCCGGGACGGAGACACCGGGGAGCTGTTTTTT. Translating gives CASSRDGDTGELFF.

This clone was counted only a few times. This rearrangement joins TRBV5-8 to TRBJ2-1; 7 bases are a match to TRBD2. Germline CDR1 SGHTS, CDR2 YDEGEE. V lost 0 bases to trimming and J lost 5 bases; unmatched junction nucleotides: 17. The CDR3 is 19 residues long. Written as DNA, the CDR3 is TGTGCCAGCAGCTTGGGGTTACTAGCGCCTACATGGGGAAACAATGAGCAGTTCTTC. This encodes CASSLGLLAPTWGNNEQFF.

The V call is TRBV28, the J call TRBJ2-3; D possibly corresponds to TRBD1 (5 bases). Trimming took 3 bases from V and 2 from J, leaving 12 bases between them. Germline V gives CDR1 MDHEN, CDR2 SYDVKM. The CDR3 is 15 amino acids. Here the CDR3 DNA reads TGTGCCAGCAGTTTCAGGACACCGACCACAGATACGCAGTATTTT. This encodes CASSFRTPTTDTQYF.

Judged by abundance, this clone is medium-sized. The genes are TRBV4-1 and TRBJ2-2, with D perhaps being TRBD1 or TRBD2 (6 bases each). Germline V lookup: CDR1 MGHRA, CDR2 YSYEKL. The germline V and J ends were trimmed by 3 bases and 1 base, with 12 bases remaining between them. The CDR3 loop spans 16 amino acids. CDR3 residues: CASSQFGGLNTGELFF. The CDR3 DNA is TGCGCCAGCAGCCAGTTTGGGGGGCTGAACACCGGGGAGCTGTTTTTT.

The CDR3 nucleotides read TGTGCCAGCAGCGATTCAGGGTTCACTGAAGCTTTCTTT. Protein product: CASSDSGFTEAFF. V gene TRBV13 combines with J gene TRBJ1-1, with D perhaps matching TRBD1 (5 bases). This CDR3 region has 13 residues. Germline V gene sequence: CDR1 PRHDT, CDR2 FYEKMQ (reference sequence). V was shortened by 5 bases and J by 4 bases, with 11 bases between the two germline ends.

The chain is built from TRBV5-1 and TRBJ2-3, with 11 bases identical to TRBD2. V lost 3 bases, J lost 5 bases, and 5 bases stayed unmatched. This CDR3 contains 15 residues. Germline CDR1 SGHRS, CDR2 YFSETQ. The CDR3 here is CASSSTSGTGDTQYF. The CDR3 nucleotides are TGCGCCAGCAGCTCGACTAGCGGGACGGGAGATACGCAGTATTTT.

The genes are TRBV29-1 and TRBJ2-3; no clear D gene. Trimming removed 6 bases at V and 8 bases at J, with 18 bases between. The CDR3 has 13 residues. Germline values: CDR1 SQVTM, CDR2 ANQGSEA. The CDR3 DNA follows: TGCAGCGTGGTAGACGAGGCCCGCCTTACGCAGTATTTT. Its translation is CSVVDEARLTQYF.

The chain uses TRBV7-9 and TRBJ1-1, with D hard to call. Germline V lookup: CDR1 SEHNR, CDR2 FQNEAQ (reference sequence). CDR3 length equals 12 residues. V was pared by 1 base and J by 8 bases, with 8 bases between. In nucleotides, the CDR3 is TGTGCCAGCAGCTTAGATGGGTCCGAAGCTTTCTTT. Its protein product is CASSLDGSEAFF.

The chain has TRBV16 and TRBJ2-7; D assignment may be TRBD1 or TRBD2 (5 bases each). CDR3 size: 15 residues. The germline V and J ends were trimmed by 1 base and 0 bases, with 10 bases remaining between them. Germline CDR1 reads KGHSY; CDR2 reads FQNENV. CDR3 amino acids: CASSQLAGSSYEQYF. The CDR3 DNA reads as TGTGCCAGCAGCCAATTAGCAGGGAGCTCCTACGAGCAGTACTTC.

The chain uses TRBV29-1 and TRBJ1-1; perhaps TRBD1 as D (5 bases). The V gene's germline CDR1 is SQVTM and CDR2 ANQGSEA. The CDR3 runs to 13 residues. The V end lost 7 bases, the J end lost 1 base, and 13 bases lay between the germline ends. CDR3 sequence: CSAETDWNTEAFF. In DNA, the CDR3 is TGCAGCGCCGAGACAGACTGGAACACTGAAGCTTTCTTT.

The chain combines TRBV10-2 with TRBJ2-7, with 11 bases identical to TRBD2. The CDR3 runs 15 residues. CDR1 WSHSY and CDR2 SAAADI come from the germline V gene. Unmatched junction bases numbered 2, after V lost 4 bases and J lost 0 bases. In DNA form, the CDR3 reads TGCGCCAGCAGTGTTACTAGCGGGAGCTCCTACGAGCAGTACTTC. Its protein product is CASSVTSGSSYEQYF.

The chain carries TRBV6-5 and TRBJ2-7; a possible D gene is TRBD1 (6 bases). The CDR3 is 13 residues long. V lost 0 bases and J 4 bases, leaving 7 bases between the germline ends. In germline, CDR1 is MNHEY, CDR2 SVGAGI. The CDR3 bases are TGTGCCAGCAGTTACTCAACAGGGTACGAGCAGTACTTC. Protein: CASSYSTGYEQYF.

The chain couples TRBV19 to TRBJ2-7; TRBD2 might be the D (5 bases). This CDR3 comprises 16 residues. V shed 5 bases and J shed 0 bases, with 17 bases lying between them. The germline CDR1 and CDR2 sequences are LNHDA and SQIVND (reference sequence). CDR3 protein: CASSPRGQRSSYEQYF. DNA for the CDR3: TGTGCCAGTAGTCCCCGGGGTCAGCGCTCCTCCTACGAGCAGTACTTC.

The rearrangement links TRBV5-1 to TRBJ2-1; D possibly corresponds to TRBD2 (6 bases). Germline V gene sequence: CDR1 SGHRS, CDR2 YFSETQ. V was pared by 0 bases and J by 8 bases, with 15 bases between. The CDR3 is made up of 15 amino acids. CDR3 nucleotides: TGCGCCAGCAGCTTGGCTCCCGGAGGAGGGGATGAGCAGTTCTTC. The encoded protein is CASSLAPGGGDEQFF.

This sequence joins TRBV5-1 and TRBJ2-3; D may correspond to TRBD1 or TRBD2 (5 bases each). CDR3 size: 19 residues. Trimming cost V 1 base and J 5 bases, with 26 bases left between them. Per germline, CDR1 SGHRS and CDR2 YFSETQ. CDR3: CASSLYVREAAPGIDTQYF. DNA of the CDR3: TGCGCCAGCAGCTTGTATGTCAGGGAAGCGGCCCCGGGGATAGATACGCAGTATTTT. Variable domain in full (rest from reference TRBV5-1 and TRBJ2-3): KAGVTQTPRYLIKTRGQQVTLSCSPISGHRSVSWYQQTPGQGLQFLFEYFSETQRNKGNFPGRFSGRQFSNSRSEMNVSTLELGDSALYLCASSLYVREAAPGIDTQYFGPGTRLTVL.

Only a few counts were recorded for this clone. The J gene is TRBJ1-1, the V gene TRBV28; D is ambiguous. Germline values: CDR1 MDHEN, CDR2 SYDVKM. V was shortened by 1 base and J by 5 bases, with 11 bases between the two germline ends. The CDR3 contains 14 residues. This CDR3 is CASSLLTSGTEAFF. The CDR3 DNA sequence: TGTGCCAGCAGTTTATTGACCTCGGGAACTGAAGCTTTCTTT.

V usage is TRBV6-1 and J usage is TRBJ2-6, with D possibly being TRBD2 (6 bases). CDR1 is MNHNS and CDR2 is SASEGT in the germline V gene. The germline V and J ends were trimmed by 11 bases and 1 base, with 15 bases remaining between them. The CDR3 is 15 amino acids. CDR3: CAVGTGGSGANVLTF. As DNA, the CDR3 is TGTGCCGTCGGGACCGGGGGATCTGGGGCCAACGTCCTGACTTTC.

The genes are TRBV29-1 and TRBJ1-2, with D tentatively TRBD1 (5 bases). This CDR3 comprises 13 residues. The germline V gene has CDR1 SQVTM and CDR2 ANQGSEA. The germline V and J ends were trimmed by 6 bases and 3 bases, with 14 bases remaining between them. The CDR3 DNA reads as TGCAGCGTGACCGCCGTGGGGGACTATGGCTACACCTTC. Translating gives CSVTAVGDYGYTF. Together with reference TRBV29-1 and TRBJ1-2, the CDR3 gives the full variable domain: SAVISQKPSRDICQRGTSLTIQCQVDSQVTMMFWYRQQPGQSLTLIATANQGSEATYESGFVIDKFPISRPNLTFSTLTVSNMSPEDSSIYLCSVTAVGDYGYTFGSGTRLTVV.

The rearrangement uses TRBV13 and TRBJ2-1; D might be TRBD1 or TRBD2, each matching 5 bases. The CDR3 extends over 14 amino acids. Germline V gene data show CDR1 as PRHDT and CDR2 as FYEKMQ (reference sequence). Between the trimmed V and J ends, which lost 7 bases and 4 bases, there was a span of 14 bases. For the CDR3, the DNA is TGTGCCAGCAACAACCGGGACGGATACAATGAGCAGTTCTTC. This gives the protein CASNNRDGYNEQFF.

This chain uses TRBV9 with TRBJ2-3; no clear D. Germline CDR1 and CDR2: SGDLS and YYNGEE. The V end was cut by 0 bases, the J end by 1 base, with 9 bases between. The CDR3 consists of 15 residues. The CDR3 nucleotides are TGTGCCAGCAGCGTAGGTGCTACCGGCACAGATACGCAGTATTTT. Amino acids: CASSVGATGTDTQYF.

The chain carries TRBV5-1 and TRBJ2-7, with TRBD1 identical over 7 bases. Germline CDR1 is SGHRS and CDR2 is YFSETQ. CDR3 length equals 14 residues. The trim removed 4 bases at V and 2 bases at J, leaving 6 bases unmatched. CDR3 bases: TGCGCCAGCAGCATGGGGACAGCGACCTACGAGCAGTACTTC. Amino acid sequence: CASSMGTATYEQYF.